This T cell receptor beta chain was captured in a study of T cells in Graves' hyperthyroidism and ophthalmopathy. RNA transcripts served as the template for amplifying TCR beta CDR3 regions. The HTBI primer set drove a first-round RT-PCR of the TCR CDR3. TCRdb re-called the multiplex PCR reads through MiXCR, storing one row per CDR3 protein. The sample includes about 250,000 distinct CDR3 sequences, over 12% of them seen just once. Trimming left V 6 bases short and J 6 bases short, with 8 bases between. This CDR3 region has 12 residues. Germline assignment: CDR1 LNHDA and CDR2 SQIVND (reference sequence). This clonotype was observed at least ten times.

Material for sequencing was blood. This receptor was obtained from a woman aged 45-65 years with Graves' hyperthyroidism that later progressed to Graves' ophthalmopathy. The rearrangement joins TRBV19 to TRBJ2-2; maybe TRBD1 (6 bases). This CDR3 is CASSRGPGELFF. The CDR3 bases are TGTGCCAGTAGCAGGGGACCCGGGGAGCTGTTTTTT.